This T cell receptor beta chain was profiled in a study of blood T cell repertoires in COVID-19. For the study at large: Sample material is recorded as cDNA or gDNA derived from T cells, B-cell-depleted T cells, or PBMCs.

Authors' processing steps: It was from reference gene primer amplification that nucleated cell counts were estimated. This table comes from immunoSEQ multiplex PCR, and its TCRdb copy is limited to in-frame clones, with some not included. V and J calls and clone size are as listed in that table; D and trimming were resolved from the DNA. The sample includes approximately 230,000 clones, about 87% of them seen just once. V trimming: 4 bases; J trimming: 7 bases; junction bases outside the gene matches: 4. Germline V gene sequence: CDR1 SGHTA, CDR2 FQGNSA. There are 14 residues in the CDR3. The TCR was taken from a woman in her 30s with COVID-19, enrolled during active disease. Sequencing was carried out using peripheral blood. The chain carries TRBV7-2 and TRBJ2-7, with TRBD2 matching over 13 bases. The CDR3 region is CASSSGGLAGEQYF. CDR3 nucleotides: TGTGCCAGCAGCTCCGGGGGACTAGCGGGGGAGCAGTACTTC. The variable domain in full, with the rest retrieved from reference TRBV7-2 and TRBJ2-7, is GAGVSQSPSNKVTEKGKDVELRCDPISGHTALYWYRQSLGQGLEFLIYFQGNSAPDKSGLPSDRFSAERTGGSVSTLTIQRTQQEDSAVYLCASSSGGLAGEQYFGPGTRLTVT.